Listed below are T cell receptor beta chains from one sample, sequenced in a study of blood T cells in healthy people across ages. TCRdb analysed the 5' RACE reads with MiXCR anew, one entry per CDR3 protein. There are over 600,000 distinct CDR3 sequences in the sample; 56% occur only once, and around a quarter lies in the top ten. Specimen: blood. These receptors all come from a middle-aged man in good health. The CDR3 runs from the conserved cysteine through the conserved F or W. D genes are given only for firm matches. Clone size appears in some rows only: once, few, many, or a class for an expanded clone.

NA TRBJ2-3 TRBV7-9 few TGTGCCAGCAGCTTAGGTTGGTCCAGGGAGAGCGCAGATACGCAGTATTTT CASSLGWSRESADTQYF
TRBD1 TRBJ2-1 TRBV11-3 NA TGTGCCAGCAGCCCCGGGAGGACAGGGGGCAGGCAGTTCTTC CASSPGRTGGRQFF
TRBD2 TRBJ2-1 TRBV12-3/TRBV12-4 NA TGTGCCAGCAGTTTAAGTCTAGCGGGAGACTCCTACAATGAGCAGTTCTTC CASSLSLAGDSYNEQFF
TRBD2 TRBJ2-1 TRBV4-3 few TGCGCCAGCAGCCGTAGCGGGAGGCTAGACAATGAGCAGTTCTTC CASSRSGRLDNEQFF
TRBD2 TRBJ2-7 TRBV27 NA TGTGCCAGCAGTTTATCTAGCGGGAGGCTGCACGAGCAGTACTTC CASSLSSGRLHEQYF
TRBD2 TRBJ2-7 TRBV27 once TGTGCCAGCAGTTTATCTAGCGGGAAATACAACGAGCAGTACTTC CASSLSSGKYNEQYF
NA TRBJ2-3 TRBV7-2 NA TGTGCCAGCAGCGTCTTAGGGTGGAACACAGATACGCAGTATTTT CASSVLGWNTDTQYF
NA TRBJ2-7 TRBV28 few TGTGCCAGCAGTCTGCCGTACGGGATTAGCGGCAGCTCCTACGAGCAGTACTTC CASSLPYGISGSSYEQYF
TRBD1 TRBJ2-7 TRBV7-3 NA TGTGCCAGCAGCTTGTATTCGGGACAGGGGACCTACAATGAGCAGTACTTC CASSLYSGQGTYNEQYF
TRBD2 TRBJ2-3 TRBV7-3 NA TGTGCCAGCAGCCCGCAGGTCGGTAGCGGGAGGGCCAGGACAGATACGCAGTATTTT CASSPQVGSGRARTDTQYF
NA TRBJ1-2 TRBV20-1 NA TGCAGTGCTCCCGGGCCTTGGGGTGGCTACACCTTC CSAPGPWGGYTF
NA TRBJ2-3 TRBV27 NA TGTGCCAGTCTAGGCGGAGCTAGCACAGATACGCAGTATTTT CASLGGASTDTQYF
NA TRBJ2-5 TRBV19 NA TGTGCCAGTAGTAGATCACAGGCGGAGACCCAGTACTTC CASSRSQAETQYF
NA TRBJ2-1 TRBV7-9 NA TGTGCCAGCAGCTTACTCGTGACATCGAACAATGAGCAGTTCTTC CASSLLVTSNNEQFF
NA TRBJ1-2 TRBV7-8 NA TGTGCCAGCAGCTTTGGGGGTCGACCTAACTATGGCTACACCTTC CASSFGGRPNYGYTF
TRBD2 TRBJ2-3 TRBV4-3 NA TGCGCCAGCAGCCAAGATCTACTAGCGGGAGAAGATACGCAGTATTTT CASSQDLLAGEDTQYF
TRBD1 TRBJ2-6 TRBV4-2 NA TGTGCCAGCAGCCAGTTTCAGGGGGTTAGCTCTGGGGCCAACGTCCTGACTTTC CASSQFQGVSSGANVLTF
NA TRBJ2-3 TRBV13 NA TGTGCCAGCCAGAGGCGGGGAGGTACGCAGTATTTT CASQRRGGTQYF
NA TRBJ2-4 TRBV27 NA TGTGCCAGCAGTTACTCCGGGTTGGGTGACCAGTACTTC CASSYSGLGDQYF
NA TRBJ1-1 TRBV12-3/TRBV12-4 NA TGTGCCAGCAGTCCCCGGGTGGGCACTGAAGCTTTCTTT CASSPRVGTEAFF
NA TRBJ2-5 TRBV14 NA TGTGCCAGCAGCCTCCAGACCCGACAGAACCAAGAGACCCAGTACTTC CASSLQTRQNQETQYF
NA TRBJ1-2 TRBV28 NA TGTGCCATCCCCAGGGAGAACTATGGCTACACCTTC CAIPRENYGYTF
TRBD2 TRBJ2-3 TRBV9 NA TGTGCCAGCAGCGTACGCCGTAGCGGGAGTCTCACAGATACGCAGTATTTT CASSVRRSGSLTDTQYF
NA TRBJ2-7 TRBV14 many TGTGCCAGCAGTCAAGCCTACGAGCAGTACTTC CASSQAYEQYF
NA TRBJ2-5 TRBV28 few TGTGCCAGCAGTTTACCTCTGGGACGCCTGGAGACCCAGTACTTC CASSLPLGRLETQYF
NA TRBJ2-2 TRBV7-3 NA TGTGCCAGCAGCCCCGCGGGACGGAACACCGGGGAGCTGTTTTTT CASSPAGRNTGELFF
TRBD1 TRBJ1-2 TRBV7-9 NA TGTGCCAGCAGCTCCCCGGGACAGGGTACCAACTATGGCTACACCTTC CASSSPGQGTNYGYTF
NA TRBJ2-2 TRBV5-1 NA TGCGCCAGCAGCCCAGGTCGGCGGGCCGGGGAGCTGTTTTTT CASSPGRRAGELFF
NA TRBJ1-5 TRBV28 NA TGTGCCAGCAGTTCAGGGTTCGGCAATCAGCCCCAGCATTTT CASSSGFGNQPQHF
NA TRBJ2-3 TRBV6-1 many TGTGCCAGCGAGCGAGCTGATACGCAGTATTTT CASERADTQYF
TRBD2 TRBJ2-3 TRBV3-1 NA TGTGCCAGCAGCCAAGTGGCCCGCGGGAGCCCCCCAGATACGCAGTATTTT CASSQVARGSPPDTQYF
TRBD2 TRBJ2-7 TRBV7-9 NA TGTGCCAGCACCTCGGGGGGACTCACCCAGTACTTC CASTSGGLTQYF
NA TRBJ1-1 TRBV11-2 NA TGTGCCAGCAGCTTTGAGACCAAGAACACTGAAGCTTTCTTT CASSFETKNTEAFF
NA TRBJ2-3 TRBV3-1 NA TGTGCCAGCAGCCAAGGAGCTTCAGATACGCAGTATTTT CASSQGASDTQYF